This T cell receptor beta chain emerged from a study of early T cells in non-severe SARS-CoV-2 infection. Study-wide background: Sequenced material consisted of bulk RNA (from unsorted whole blood), and chains were unpaired. Study-wide points: Matching results from VDJdb favored anti-spike CD8 responses, leaving private and CD4 specificities undetected.

The CDR3 totals 13 residues. The germline V gene encodes CDR1 SNHLY and CDR2 FYNNEI. Trimming took 10 bases from V and 3 from J; bases not matched to a gene: 5. This clonotype was counted ten times or more. The antigen is undetermined. Separate cDNA molecules each had unique molecular identifiers attached to them. MiXCR, run by TCRdb on the 5' RACE reads, gives a single entry per CDR3 protein. The table lists 27,000 or so distinct CDR3 sequences, roughly 6.6% of them singletons. The chain carries TRBV2 and TRBJ2-5, with TRBD2 identical over 10 bases. Sequencing used whole blood. The sequence was collected from an adult who was a healthcare worker with PCR-confirmed SARS-CoV-2 infection or an uninfected control (not recorded which). CDR3 DNA sequence: TGTGCCACCGGACTAGCGGCAAAAGAGACCCAGTACTTC. This gives the protein CATGLAAKETQYF. The variable domain in full, with the rest retrieved from reference TRBV2 and TRBJ2-5, is EPEVTQTPSHQVTQMGQEVILRCVPISNHLYFYWYRQILGQKVEFLVSFYNNEISEKSEIFDDQFSVERPDGSNFTLKIRSTKLEDSAMYFCATGLAAKETQYFGPGTRLLVL.